The clone carrying this T cell receptor beta chain was found many times. Its antigen is unknown. The record originates from a study of identical twins. Study-level results: Researchers reported excess low generation probability among twin-shared out-of-frame alpha sequences. Zero-insertion findings could be partly confounded by invariant cells (MAIT and iNKT cells). Within monozygotic twins, out-of-frame TCR alpha sharing was underestimated by the models.

TCRdb redid the calling of the 5' RACE reads with MiXCR, one entry per CDR3 protein. The sample holds approximately 680,000 distinct CDR3 sequences, 7.1% seen once. Trimming took 0 bases from V and 3 from J; bases not matched to a gene: 4. CDR1 and CDR2 (germline): SGHRS, YFSETQ. The CDR3 loop spans 16 amino acids. Healthy Caucasians provided all donations. The sample was also reused in another study, on yellow fever vaccine responses in identical twins.

This chain connects TRBV5-1 to TRBJ2-1; 9 nucleotides agree with TRBD1. This sequence was found in a woman younger than 30 in good health. The sequenced sample was PBMCs. CDR3 region: CASSLGWDRVYNEQFF. CDR3 in DNA: TGCGCCAGCAGCTTGGGTTGGGACAGGGTCTACAATGAGCAGTTCTTC. The full variable domain, completed using reference TRBV5-1 and TRBJ2-1, is KAGVTQTPRYLIKTRGQQVTLSCSPISGHRSVSWYQQTPGQGLQFLFEYFSETQRNKGNFPGRFSGRQFSNSRSEMNVSTLELGDSALYLCASSLGWDRVYNEQFFGPGTRLTVL.